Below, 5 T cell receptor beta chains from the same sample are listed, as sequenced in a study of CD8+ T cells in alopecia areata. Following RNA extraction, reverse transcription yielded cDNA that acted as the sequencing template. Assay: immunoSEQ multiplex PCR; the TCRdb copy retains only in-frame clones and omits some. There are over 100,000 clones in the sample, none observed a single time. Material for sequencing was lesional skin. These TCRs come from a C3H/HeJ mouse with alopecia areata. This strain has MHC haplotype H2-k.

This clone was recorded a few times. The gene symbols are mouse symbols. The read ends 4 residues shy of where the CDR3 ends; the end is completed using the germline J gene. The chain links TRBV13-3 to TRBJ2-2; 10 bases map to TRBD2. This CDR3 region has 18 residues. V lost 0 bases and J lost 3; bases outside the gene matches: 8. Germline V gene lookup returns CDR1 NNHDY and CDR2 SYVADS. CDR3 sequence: CASSDVVWGGAYTGQLYF. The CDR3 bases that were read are TGTGCCAGCAGTGATGTTGTCTGGGGGGGCGCCTACACCGGG.

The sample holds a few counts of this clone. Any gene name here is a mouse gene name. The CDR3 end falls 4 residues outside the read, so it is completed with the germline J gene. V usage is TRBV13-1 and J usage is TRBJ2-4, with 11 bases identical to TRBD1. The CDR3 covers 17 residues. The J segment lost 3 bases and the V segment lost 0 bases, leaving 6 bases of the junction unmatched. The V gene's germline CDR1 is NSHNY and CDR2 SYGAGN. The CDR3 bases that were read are TGTGCCAGCAGTGATGCACGGACAGGGGGCATCCAAAAC. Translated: CASSDARTGGIQN. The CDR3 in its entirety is CASSDARTGGIQNTLYF.

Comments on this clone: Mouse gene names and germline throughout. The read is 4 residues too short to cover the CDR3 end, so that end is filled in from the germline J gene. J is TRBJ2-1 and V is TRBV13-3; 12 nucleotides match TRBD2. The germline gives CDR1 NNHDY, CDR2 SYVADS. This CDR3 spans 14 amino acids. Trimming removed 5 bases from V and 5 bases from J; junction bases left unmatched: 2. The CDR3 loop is CASRGLGGDAEQFF. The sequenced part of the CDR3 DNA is TGTGCCAGCAGAGGACTGGGGGGGGATGCT.

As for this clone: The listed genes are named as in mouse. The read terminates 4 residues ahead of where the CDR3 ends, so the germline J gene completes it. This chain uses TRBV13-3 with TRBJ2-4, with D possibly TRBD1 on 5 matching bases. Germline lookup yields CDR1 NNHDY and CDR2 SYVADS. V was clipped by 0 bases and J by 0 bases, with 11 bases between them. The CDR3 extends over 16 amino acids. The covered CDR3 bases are TGTGCCAGCAGTGATGCGGCAGGGTCTAGTCAAAAC. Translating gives CASSDAAGSSQN. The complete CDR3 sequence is CASSDAAGSSQNTLYF.

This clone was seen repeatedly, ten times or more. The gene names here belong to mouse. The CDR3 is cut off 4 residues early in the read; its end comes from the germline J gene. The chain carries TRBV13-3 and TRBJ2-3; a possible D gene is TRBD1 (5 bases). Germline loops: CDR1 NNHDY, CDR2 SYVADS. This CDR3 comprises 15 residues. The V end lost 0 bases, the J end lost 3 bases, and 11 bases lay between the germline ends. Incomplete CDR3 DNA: TGTGCCAGCAGTGATGGAGGGGAGCGGGCAGAA. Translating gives CASSDGGERAE. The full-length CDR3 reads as CASSDGGERAETLYF.